These T cell receptor beta chains were read from a single sample in a study of cytomegalovirus exposure and HLA in healthy donors. Data came from immunoSEQ multiplex PCR; TCRdb stores just in-frame clones and leaves some out. In total, the table holds 200,000 to 250,000 clones. The specimen sequenced was PBMCs. These receptors were collected from a woman aged 25 to 39 in good health and CMV-seropositive. The CDR3 runs from the conserved cysteine through the conserved F or W. A D gene is named only where the DNA matches it firmly.

J	D	V	DNA	CDR3
TRBJ1-2	TRBD1	TRBV7-9	TGTGCCAGCAGCTTAGCAGGACAGGTTAACTATGGCTACACCTTC	CASSLAGQVNYGYTF
TRBJ2-1	TRBD2	TRBV30	TGTGCCTGGAGTGCCGGGACTAGCGGCAGGCCGATTGAGCAGTTCTTC	CAWSAGTSGRPIEQFF
TRBJ1-1	.	TRBV27	TGTGCCAGCAGTGAGATTTTCCACTTGAACACTGAAGCTTTCTTT	CASSEIFHLNTEAFF
TRBJ2-7	TRBD1	TRBV4-1	TGCGCCAGCAGGGGACAGCTCACAGGGGCTTTCTCCTACGAGCAGTACTTC	CASRGQLTGAFSYEQYF
TRBJ2-1	.	TRBV30	TGTGCCTGGAGTGTAACAGGGAATGAGCAGTTCTTC	CAWSVTGNEQFF
TRBJ2-7	.	TRBV10-2	TGCGCCAGCAGTGAGGGACAGCTAGCCTACGAGCAGTACTTC	CASSEGQLAYEQYF
TRBJ1-1	.	TRBV11-3	TGTGCCAGCAGCTTATCACTCCGGACTGAAGCTTTCTTT	CASSLSLRTEAFF
TRBJ1-1	.	TRBV7-2	TGTGCCAGCAGCTTCCGACAGGAGAACACTGAAGCTTTCTTT	CASSFRQENTEAFF
TRBJ2-7	.	TRBV4-3	TGCGCCAGCATCAAAAGACGGGGAGGCTACGAGCAGTACTTC	CASIKRRGGYEQYF
TRBJ1-2	.	TRBV4-1	TGCGCCAGCAGCCAGGGTGGGGGGGTCGACTATGGCTACACCTTC	CASSQGGGVDYGYTF
TRBJ2-7	.	TRBV5-6	TGTGCCAGCAGCTCCCCAGGGCGGACGACCTACGAGCAGTACTTC	CASSSPGRTTYEQYF
TRBJ2-3	TRBD2	TRBV7-9	TGTGCCAGCAGAAGCGGGGGCGTTCGCACAGATACGCAGTATTTT	CASRSGGVRTDTQYF
TRBJ1-3	.	TRBV5-4	TGTGCCAGCAGCTGGGGGGGGCAGGCAAACTCTGGAAACACCATATATTTT	CASSWGGQANSGNTIYF
TRBJ1-2	TRBD1	TRBV2	TGTGCCAGCAGTTTTGGACAGGGTCAACACTATGGCTACACCTTC	CASSFGQGQHYGYTF
TRBJ2-5	TRBD2	TRBV29-1	TGCAGCGCCGAGGGCCCTTGGCGACTAGCGGGAGAACCACAAGAGACCCAGTACTTC	CSAEGPWRLAGEPQETQYF
TRBJ2-7	TRBD1	TRBV18	TGTGCCAGCTCACCATTGGGCCAGGGGGCCTCCTACGAGCAGTACTTC	CASSPLGQGASYEQYF
TRBJ2-7	.	TRBV5-4	TGTGCCAGCAGCTTGCAGGGGAGCTCCTACGAGCAGTACTTC	CASSLQGSSYEQYF
TRBJ2-7	.	TRBV2	TGTGCCAGCAGTGAAGCGCTTGGGTCAGGTCCGTACTTC	CASSEALGSGPYF
TRBJ1-2	.	TRBV5-1	TGCGCCAGCAGCTTGAGGGCCGCGGGGGAGAATCGAAACTATGGCTACACCTTC	CASSLRAAGENRNYGYTF
TRBJ2-3	TRBD2	TRBV7-9	TGTGCCAGCAGCTTAGGACTAGCGACGGGGCCACTGGGCACAGATACGCAGTATTTT	CASSLGLATGPLGTDTQYF
TRBJ2-3	TRBD2	TRBV5-1	TGCGCCAGCAGTTACGAGCGGGGGGGTGGCACAGATACGCAGTATTTT	CASSYERGGGTDTQYF
TRBJ2-7	.	TRBV6-6	TGTGCCAGCAGTTACTCGGCAGACACCTACGAGCAGTACTTC	CASSYSADTYEQYF
TRBJ2-3	TRBD2	TRBV5-8	TGTGCCAGCAGCTTGATGGGGCTAGCGGGGATGACAGATACGCAGTATTTT	CASSLMGLAGMTDTQYF
TRBJ2-3	.	TRBV6-5	TGTGCCAGCAGTTACTCACGGACTAGCACAGATACGCAGTATTTT	CASSYSRTSTDTQYF
TRBJ2-1	TRBD1	TRBV6-5	TGTGCCGCTTTCACAGGGGGTAATGAGCAGTTCTTC	CAAFTGGNEQFF
TRBJ2-5	TRBD1	TRBV19	TGTGCCAGTAGTATAAGTAGGACAGGGGCTGTACAAGAGACCCAGTACTTC	CASSISRTGAVQETQYF
TRBJ1-1	.	TRBV2	TGTGCCAGCACCTTGCTACTTCTTTTGGACACTGAAGCTTTCTTT	CASTLLLLLDTEAFF
TRBJ1-1	.	TRBV7-9	TGTGCCAGCAGCCTATTGAGTCAGGCCATGAACACTGAAGCTTTCTTT	CASSLLSQAMNTEAFF
TRBJ2-7	.	TRBV28	TGTGCCAGCAGTTTGGGAGGATACGAGCAGTACTTC	CASSLGGYEQYF
TRBJ2-5	TRBD2	TRBV19	TGTGCCAGTAGTATAGGGCGGGGGGCCGAAGAGACCCAGTACTTC	CASSIGRGAEETQYF
TRBJ2-7	.	TRBV5-4	TGTGCCAGCAGCTTGGCCAGGGATGGGTACGAGCAGTACTTC	CASSLARDGYEQYF
TRBJ2-3	.	TRBV5-1	TGCGCCAGCAGCTTGGAGTCTGGCGGCCCCACAGATACGCAGTATTTT	CASSLESGGPTDTQYF
TRBJ1-2	.	TRBV12-2	TGTGCAAGTCGCTCCCCTACAGGCGTCCTTAACTATGGCTACACCTTC	CASRSPTGVLNYGYTF
TRBJ2-7	.	TRBV4-3	TGCGCCAGCAGCCAAGACGGATCTCGCGGAAAAGTAGGAGAGCAGTACTTC	CASSQDGSRGKVGEQYF
TRBJ2-1	TRBD2	TRBV15	TGTGCCACCAGCGGAGGGGCGGGGGGATACAATGAGCAGTTCTTC	CATSGGAGGYNEQFF
TRBJ2-5	TRBD2	TRBV7-2	TGTGCCAGCAGCCCGGGCAGCGGGAGGTGGGAGACCCAGTACTTC	CASSPGSGRWETQYF
TRBJ1-2	.	TRBV11-2	TGTGCCAGCAGCTTAAACCGAGCTAACTATGGCTACACCTTC	CASSLNRANYGYTF
TRBJ2-5	.	TRBV11-2	TGTGCCAGCAGCTCGCCGAGTAGAGAGACCCAGTACTTC	CASSSPSRETQYF
TRBJ2-5	TRBD2	TRBV4-1	TGCGCCAGCAGCCGTACTATCTTAGCGGGGGAAGAGACCCAGTACTTC	CASSRTILAGEETQYF
TRBJ2-1	.	TRBV11-2	TGTGCCAGCAGCTTAGTTGGCAATTGGAATGAGCAGTTCTTC	CASSLVGNWNEQFF
TRBJ1-3	.	TRBV18	TGTGCCAGCTCCCCGGACAGCTCTGGAAACACCATATATTTT	CASSPDSSGNTIYF
TRBJ2-3	.	TRBV30	TGTGCCTGGACCGGGGAAGCTAGCACAGATACGCAGTATTTT	CAWTGEASTDTQYF
TRBJ1-1	TRBD1	TRBV18	TGTGCCAGCTCACCGACGACAGGGATCGGATGGAACACTGAAGCTTTCTTT	CASSPTTGIGWNTEAFF
TRBJ1-1	.	TRBV5-6	TGTGCCAGCAGTACACGACTCACTGAAGCTTTCTTT	CASSTRLTEAFF
TRBJ2-5	TRBD2	TRBV7-2	TGTGCCAGCAGCCATCGCGCTAGCGGTGGAGAGACCCAGTACTTC	CASSHRASGGETQYF
TRBJ2-7	.	TRBV27	TGTGCCAGCAGTCCCCGACTCGTGCACGAGCAGTACTTC	CASSPRLVHEQYF
TRBJ2-5	.	TRBV19	TGTGCCAGTAGTACAACAATGGAGACCCAGTACTTC	CASSTTMETQYF
TRBJ2-7	.	TRBV29-1	TGCAGCGCCATGAAGTCGGGGGTTTTGGCCGAGCAGTACTTC	CSAMKSGVLAEQYF
TRBJ2-6	.	TRBV7-9	TGTGTTCTCGACGGGAGCCACTCTGGGGCCAACGTCCTGACTTTC	CVLDGSHSGANVLTF
TRBJ2-5	.	TRBV28	TGTGCCAGCAGCTCACTAGAAGGCGGGCAAGAGACCCAGTACTTC	CASSSLEGGQETQYF
TRBJ1-1	TRBD1	TRBV6-1	TGTGCCAGCAGCCCACGGGACAGGGGGGGTACTGAAGCTTTCTTT	CASSPRDRGGTEAFF
TRBJ1-1	TRBD1	TRBV28	TGTGCCAGCAGAAAGTTGAAAAGAAATGGACAGGGGGCATGGTACACTGAAGCTTTCTTT	CASRKLKRNGQGAWYTEAFF
TRBJ2-5	.	TRBV5-8	TGTGCCAGCAGCTTGGGTTACTCGGACAGCGAGACCCAGTACTTC	CASSLGYSDSETQYF
TRBJ2-6	.	TRBV7-2	TGTGCCAGCAGCTCCGGGTCCTCTGGGGCCAACGTCCTGACTTTC	CASSSGSSGANVLTF
TRBJ2-7	TRBD1	TRBV29-1	TGCAGCGTGCGGGGTGACAGGGGATCCGACGAGCAGTACTTC	CSVRGDRGSDEQYF
TRBJ1-3	.	TRBV4-3	TGCGCCAGCAGCCAGGAAATGCGGCTGTTCTCTGGAAACACCATATATTTT	CASSQEMRLFSGNTIYF
TRBJ1-2	TRBD1	TRBV28	TGTGCCAGCAGTAGAGGACAGGGAGGCTATGGCTACACCTTC	CASSRGQGGYGYTF